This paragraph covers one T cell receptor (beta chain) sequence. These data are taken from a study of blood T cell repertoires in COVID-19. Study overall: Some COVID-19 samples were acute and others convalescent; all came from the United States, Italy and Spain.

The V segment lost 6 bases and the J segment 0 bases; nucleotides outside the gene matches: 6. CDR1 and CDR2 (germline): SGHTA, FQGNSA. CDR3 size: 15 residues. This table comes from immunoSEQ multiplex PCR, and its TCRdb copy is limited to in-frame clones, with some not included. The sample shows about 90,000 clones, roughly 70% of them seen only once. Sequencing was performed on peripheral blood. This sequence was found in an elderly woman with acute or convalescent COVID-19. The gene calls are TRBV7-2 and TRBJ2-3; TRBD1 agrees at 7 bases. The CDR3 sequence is CASRWGQISTDTQYF. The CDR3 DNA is TGTGCCAGCAGGTGGGGACAGATTAGCACAGATACGCAGTATTTT.